This TCR beta chain comes out of a study of blood T cell repertoires in COVID-19 (dated by TCRdb to between 2020 and 2021). Notes on the research overall: Samples covering the acute and convalescent phases of COVID-19 were provided by collaborators in the United States, Italy and Spain. Where available, HLA class I and class II types were obtained from metadata supplied by the sample provider rather than from assay-based typing. The samples were drawn from two sources: the first 160 participants of the ongoing ImmuneRACE study, and some 1,300 subjects contributed by 6 global collaborators. The repertoires were made available in a free public database intended to serve as a resource for research on the immune response to SARS-CoV-2. Deeply sampled blood TCRbeta repertoires from subjects exposed to, actively infected with, or recovered from COVID-19 were included in the dataset. Nearly every sample came with metadata listing a de-identified subject ID, COVID-19 status, age in years and sex. The material from the prospective study consisted of cDNA or gDNA derived from T cells, B-cell-depleted T cells, or PBMCs.

With respect to this clone: This receptor's antigen is unknown. No quality values exist for individual bases; no much larger clone is one base distant.

Study-level results and caveats: The amount of clinical and demographic metadata varied by source and participant and was provided uncurated.

The germline V gene encodes CDR1 MNHEY and CDR2 SVGAGI. Trimming takes 0 bases from V and 3 bases from J, and the germline ends sit 9 bases apart. The cysteine opens and the phenylalanine closes a CDR3 of 15 amino acids. Just the 45-base CDR3 DNA is kept, in frame starting at base 1. Whole blood was collected in K2EDTA tubes by collaborating institutions according to the institutions' own protocols. Collaborator samples were shipped for TCRbeta analysis as frozen whole blood, isolated PBMCs, or DNA extracted from either sample type. TCRbeta CDR3 regions were amplified from genomic DNA using the immunoSEQ Assay, a bias-controlled multiplex PCR. Turning to the authors' computational methods: Nucleated cell counts per sample were estimated from amplification of reference gene primers within the assay. Sequence reads were collapsed and filtered to measure the absolute abundance of every unique TCRbeta CDR3 rearrangement. Productive Simpson clonality was computed per sample as the square root of Simpson's diversity index over productive rearrangements. TCRdb stores this immuneACCESS table with in-frame sequences only. Part of the clones is absent; in the studies checked, under half of the shortfall reflects unresolved V genes, and no reason is known for the rest. Clonal size and the V and J genes are those of that table, whereas D and trimming came from the DNA. This sample holds around 70,000 clones; 83% were observed only once. The top ten clones comprise roughly two fifths of the sample.

The specimen sequenced was peripheral blood. The rearrangement joined TRBV6-5 to TRBJ1-5; a tentative D match to TRBD1 spans 6 bases. This sequence originates from a man at least 80 years old with acute or convalescent COVID-19. The CDR3 region reads CASSYSDRINQPQHF. The DNA is TGTGCCAGCAGTTACTCGGACAGAATCAATCAGCCCCAGCATTTT.